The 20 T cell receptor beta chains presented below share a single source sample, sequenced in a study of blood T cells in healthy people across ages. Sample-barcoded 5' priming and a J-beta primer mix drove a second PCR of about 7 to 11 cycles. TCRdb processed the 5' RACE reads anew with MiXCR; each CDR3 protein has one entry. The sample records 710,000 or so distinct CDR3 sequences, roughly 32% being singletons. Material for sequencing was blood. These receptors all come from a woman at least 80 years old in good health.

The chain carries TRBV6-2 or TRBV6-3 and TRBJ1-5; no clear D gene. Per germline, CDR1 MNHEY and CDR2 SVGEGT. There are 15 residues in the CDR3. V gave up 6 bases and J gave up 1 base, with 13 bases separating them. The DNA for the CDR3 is TGTGCCAGCAGATACGGTACCGCCAGCAATCAGCCCCAGCATTTT. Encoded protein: CASRYGTASNQPQHF.

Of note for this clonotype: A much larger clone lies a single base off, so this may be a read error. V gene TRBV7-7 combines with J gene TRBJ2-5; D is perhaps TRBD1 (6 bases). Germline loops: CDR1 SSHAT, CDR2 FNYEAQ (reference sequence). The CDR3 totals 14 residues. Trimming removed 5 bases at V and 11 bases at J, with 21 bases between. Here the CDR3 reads CASSRGSQGNEQYF. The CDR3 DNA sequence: TGTGCCAGCAGCCGGGGATCTCAGGGGAATGAGCAGTACTTC.

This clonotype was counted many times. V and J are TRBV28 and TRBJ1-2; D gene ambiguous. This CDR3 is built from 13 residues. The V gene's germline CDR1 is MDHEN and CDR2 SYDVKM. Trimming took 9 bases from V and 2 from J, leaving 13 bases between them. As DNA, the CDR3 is TGTGCCAGTTACTTAGACATAAACTATGGCTACACCTTC. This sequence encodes CASYLDINYGYTF.

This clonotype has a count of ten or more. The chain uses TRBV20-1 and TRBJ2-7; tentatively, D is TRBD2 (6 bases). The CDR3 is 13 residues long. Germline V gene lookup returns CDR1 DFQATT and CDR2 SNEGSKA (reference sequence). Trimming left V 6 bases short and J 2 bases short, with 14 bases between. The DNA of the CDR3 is TGCAGTGCAAACTGGCGGGGCACCTACGAGCAGTACTTC. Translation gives CSANWRGTYEQYF.

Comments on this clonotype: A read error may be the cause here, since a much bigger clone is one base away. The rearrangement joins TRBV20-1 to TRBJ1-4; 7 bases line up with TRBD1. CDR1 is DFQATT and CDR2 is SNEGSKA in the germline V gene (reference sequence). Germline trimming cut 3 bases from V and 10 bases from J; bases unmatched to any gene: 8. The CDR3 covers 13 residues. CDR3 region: CSARGGQAAKLFF. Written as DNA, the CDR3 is TGCAGTGCTAGGGGCGGACAGGCCGCAAAACTGTTTTTT.

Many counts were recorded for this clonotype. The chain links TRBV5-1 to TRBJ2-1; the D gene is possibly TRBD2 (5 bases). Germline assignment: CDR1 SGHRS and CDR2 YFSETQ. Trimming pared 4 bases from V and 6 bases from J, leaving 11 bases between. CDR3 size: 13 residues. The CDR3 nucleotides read TGCGCCAGCAGCCCGGGGATAGGCAATGAGCAGTTCTTC. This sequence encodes CASSPGIGNEQFF.

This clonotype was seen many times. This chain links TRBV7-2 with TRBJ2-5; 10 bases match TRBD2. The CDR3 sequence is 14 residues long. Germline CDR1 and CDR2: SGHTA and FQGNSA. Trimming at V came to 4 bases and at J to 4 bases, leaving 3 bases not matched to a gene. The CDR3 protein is CASSYSSGGETQYF. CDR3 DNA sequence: TGTGCCAGCAGCTATTCTAGCGGGGGAGAGACCCAGTACTTC.

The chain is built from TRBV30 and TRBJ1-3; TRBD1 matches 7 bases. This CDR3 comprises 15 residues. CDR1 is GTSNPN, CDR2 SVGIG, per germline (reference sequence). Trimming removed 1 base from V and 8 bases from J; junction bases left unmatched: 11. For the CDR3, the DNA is TGTGCCTGGAGTGGTCATAGCAGGGGGATTTACACCATATATTTT. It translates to CAWSGHSRGIYTIYF.

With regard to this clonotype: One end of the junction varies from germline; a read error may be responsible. The CDR3 DNA follows: TGCAGCGCTAGGGGGACCTCCCACGAGCAGTACTTC. Translated: CSARGTSHEQYF. J is TRBJ2-7 and V is TRBV20-1; a weak D match, TRBD1 (6 bases). Per the germline V gene, CDR1 is DFQATT and CDR2 is SNEGSKA (reference sequence). The CDR3 sequence is 12 residues long.

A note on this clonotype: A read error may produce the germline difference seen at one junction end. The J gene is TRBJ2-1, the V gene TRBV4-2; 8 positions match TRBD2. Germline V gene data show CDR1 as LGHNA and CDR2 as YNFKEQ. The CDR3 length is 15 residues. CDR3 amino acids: CASSPGRGEKETQFF. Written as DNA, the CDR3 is TGTGCTAGCAGTCCCGGGAGGGGAGAAAAAGAGACCCAGTTCTTC.

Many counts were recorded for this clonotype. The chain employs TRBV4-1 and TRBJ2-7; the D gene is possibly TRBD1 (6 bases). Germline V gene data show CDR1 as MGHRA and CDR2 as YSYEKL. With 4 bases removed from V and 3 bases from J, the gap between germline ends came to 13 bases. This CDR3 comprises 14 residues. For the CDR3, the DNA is TGCGCCAGCAGCCCGCTGACAGGATACTACGAGCAGTACTTC. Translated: CASSPLTGYYEQYF.

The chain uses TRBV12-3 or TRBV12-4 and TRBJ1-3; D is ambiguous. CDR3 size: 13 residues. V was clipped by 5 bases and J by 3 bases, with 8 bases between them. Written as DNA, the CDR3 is TGTGCCAGCAGTGTGGGGTATGGAAACACCATATATTTT. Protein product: CASSVGYGNTIYF.

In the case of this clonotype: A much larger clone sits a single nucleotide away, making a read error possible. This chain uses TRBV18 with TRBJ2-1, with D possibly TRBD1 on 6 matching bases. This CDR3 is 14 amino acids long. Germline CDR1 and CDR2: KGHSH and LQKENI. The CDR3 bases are TGTACCAGCTCACCAGGGGCCAGAGCCAATGAGCAGTTCTTC. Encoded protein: CTSSPGARANEQFF.

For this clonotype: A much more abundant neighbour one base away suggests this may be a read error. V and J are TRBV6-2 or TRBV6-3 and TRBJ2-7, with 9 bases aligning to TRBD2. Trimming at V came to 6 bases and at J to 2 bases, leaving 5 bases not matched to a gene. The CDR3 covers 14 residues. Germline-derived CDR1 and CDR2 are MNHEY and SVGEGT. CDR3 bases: TGTGCCAGCAGCGCTAGCGGGGCCCCCTACGAGCAGTACTTC. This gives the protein CASSASGAPYEQYF.

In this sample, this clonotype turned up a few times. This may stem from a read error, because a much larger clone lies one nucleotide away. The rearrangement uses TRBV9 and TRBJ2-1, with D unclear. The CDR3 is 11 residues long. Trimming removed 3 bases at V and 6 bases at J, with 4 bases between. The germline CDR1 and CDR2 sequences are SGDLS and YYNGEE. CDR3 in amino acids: CASSACNEQFF. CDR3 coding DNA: TGTGCCAGCAGCGCCTGCAATGAGCAGTTCTTC. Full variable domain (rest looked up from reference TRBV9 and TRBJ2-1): DSGVTQTPKHLITATGQRVTLRCSPRSGDLSVYWYQQSLDQGLQFLIQYYNGEERAKGNILERFSAQQFPDLHSELNLSSLELGDSALYFCASSACNEQFFGPGTRLTVL.

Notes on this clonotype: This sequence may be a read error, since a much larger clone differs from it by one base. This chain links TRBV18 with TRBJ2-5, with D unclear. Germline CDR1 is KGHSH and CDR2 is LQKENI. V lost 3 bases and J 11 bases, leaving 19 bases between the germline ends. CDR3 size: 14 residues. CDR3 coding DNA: TGTGCCAGCTCACCTGATTACAGTTACAATGAGCAGTACTTC. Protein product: CASSPDYSYNEQYF.

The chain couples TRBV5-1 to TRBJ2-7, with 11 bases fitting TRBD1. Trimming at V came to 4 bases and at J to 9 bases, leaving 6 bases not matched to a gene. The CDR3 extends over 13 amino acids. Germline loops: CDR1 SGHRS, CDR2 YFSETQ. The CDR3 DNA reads TGCGCCAGCAGCCCGGACAGGGGGCGGGGGCAGTACTTC. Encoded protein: CASSPDRGRGQYF.

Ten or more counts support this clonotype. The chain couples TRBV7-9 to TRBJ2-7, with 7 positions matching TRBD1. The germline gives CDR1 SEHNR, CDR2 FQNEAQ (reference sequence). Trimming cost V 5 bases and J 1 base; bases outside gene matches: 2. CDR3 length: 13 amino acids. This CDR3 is CASSPTGSYEQYF. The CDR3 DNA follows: TGTGCCAGCAGCCCGACAGGGTCCTACGAGCAGTACTTC.

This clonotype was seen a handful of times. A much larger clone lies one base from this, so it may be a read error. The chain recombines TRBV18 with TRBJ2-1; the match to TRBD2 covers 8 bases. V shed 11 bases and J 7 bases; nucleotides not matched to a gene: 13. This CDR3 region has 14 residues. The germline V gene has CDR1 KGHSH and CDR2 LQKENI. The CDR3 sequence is CAGRRVGGANEQFF. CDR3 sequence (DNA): TGTGCCGGCCGACGAGTCGGGGGGGCTAATGAGCAGTTCTTC.

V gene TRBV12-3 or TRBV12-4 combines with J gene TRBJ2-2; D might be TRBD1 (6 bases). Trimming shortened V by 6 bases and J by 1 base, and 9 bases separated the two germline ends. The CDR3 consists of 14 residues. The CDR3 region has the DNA TGTGCCAGCAGCAAGGGACAGAACACCGGGGAGCTGTTTTTT. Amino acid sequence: CASSKGQNTGELFF.